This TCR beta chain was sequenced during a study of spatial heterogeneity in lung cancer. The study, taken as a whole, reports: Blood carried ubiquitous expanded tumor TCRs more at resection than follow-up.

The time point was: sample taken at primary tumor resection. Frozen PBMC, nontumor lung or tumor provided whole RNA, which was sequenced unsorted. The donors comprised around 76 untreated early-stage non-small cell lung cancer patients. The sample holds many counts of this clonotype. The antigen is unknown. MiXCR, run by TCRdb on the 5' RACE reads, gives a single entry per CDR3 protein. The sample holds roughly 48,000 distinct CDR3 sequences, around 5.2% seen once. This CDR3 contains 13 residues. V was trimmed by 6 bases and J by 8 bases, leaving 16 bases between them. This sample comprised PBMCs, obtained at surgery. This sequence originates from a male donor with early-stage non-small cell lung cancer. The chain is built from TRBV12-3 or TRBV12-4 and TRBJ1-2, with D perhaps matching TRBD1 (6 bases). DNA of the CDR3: TGTGCCAGCAGCCCGGGGGGCAGCATAGGCTACACCTTC. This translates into CASSPGGSIGYTF.